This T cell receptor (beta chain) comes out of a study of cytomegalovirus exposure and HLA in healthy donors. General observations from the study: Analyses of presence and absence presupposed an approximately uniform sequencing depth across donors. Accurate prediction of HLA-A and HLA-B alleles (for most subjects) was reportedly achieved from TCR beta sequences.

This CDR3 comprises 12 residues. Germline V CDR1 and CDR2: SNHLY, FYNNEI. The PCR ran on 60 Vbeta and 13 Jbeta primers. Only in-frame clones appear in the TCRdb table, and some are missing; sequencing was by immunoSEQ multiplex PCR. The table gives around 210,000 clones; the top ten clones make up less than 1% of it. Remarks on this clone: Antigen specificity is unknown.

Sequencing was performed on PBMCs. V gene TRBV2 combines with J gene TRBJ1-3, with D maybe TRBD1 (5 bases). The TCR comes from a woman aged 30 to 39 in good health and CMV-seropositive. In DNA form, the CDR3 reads TGTGCGGGGGGGGATAACGGAAACACCATATATTTT. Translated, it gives CAGGDNGNTIYF.